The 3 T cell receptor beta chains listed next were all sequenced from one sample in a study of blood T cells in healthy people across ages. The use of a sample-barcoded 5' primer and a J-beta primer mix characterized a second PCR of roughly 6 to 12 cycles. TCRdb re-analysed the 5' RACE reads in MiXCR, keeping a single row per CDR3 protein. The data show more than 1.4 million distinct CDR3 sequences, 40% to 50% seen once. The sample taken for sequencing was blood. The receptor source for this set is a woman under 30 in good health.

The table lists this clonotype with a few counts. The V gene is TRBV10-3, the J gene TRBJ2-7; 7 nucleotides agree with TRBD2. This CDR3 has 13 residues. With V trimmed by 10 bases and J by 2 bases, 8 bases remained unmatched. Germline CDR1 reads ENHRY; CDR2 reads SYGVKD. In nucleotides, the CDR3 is TGTGCCACGGAACCGGGGGGAACCTACGAGCAGTACTTC. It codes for CATEPGGTYEQYF.

The CDR3 DNA reads TGCAGTGCTAGGGCGGGGACAGAACGGTCCAATGAGCAGTTCTTC. Translated, it gives CSARAGTERSNEQFF. The chain joins TRBV20-1 to TRBJ2-1; tentative D call: TRBD1 (7 bases). CDR3 length: 15 amino acids. The V and J ends lost 3 bases and 6 bases respectively, with 18 bases between them. Germline loops: CDR1 DFQATT, CDR2 SNEGSKA (reference sequence).

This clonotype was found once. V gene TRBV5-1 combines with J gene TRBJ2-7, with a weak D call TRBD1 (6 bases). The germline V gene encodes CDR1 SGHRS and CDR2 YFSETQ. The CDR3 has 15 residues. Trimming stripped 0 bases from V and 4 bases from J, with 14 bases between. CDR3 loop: CASSLGGTIEYEQYF. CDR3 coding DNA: TGCGCCAGCAGCTTGGGGGGGACAATTGAGTACGAGCAGTACTTC.